This section outlines one T cell receptor (beta chain) sequence together with its context. This sample was included in a study of blood T cells in healthy people across ages. Per sample, no less than 5 micrograms of total RNA were extracted. A J-beta primer mix and a sample-barcoded 5' primer were used in a second PCR of about 6 to 12 cycles. A single record per CDR3 protein comes from TCRdb applying MiXCR to the 5' RACE reads. This repertoire shows about 1.1 million distinct CDR3 sequences, more than 30% found once; its top ten account for about 12%. The CDR3 is 15 residues long. V lost 5 bases and J 2 bases, leaving 15 bases between the germline ends.

The chain has TRBV12-3 or TRBV12-4 and TRBJ1-1, with D hard to call. The sequence came from a man younger than 35 in good health. Material: blood. Here the CDR3 reads CASSPSGHLNTEAFF. The DNA for the CDR3 is TGTGCCAGCAGTCCCAGTGGGCACCTTAACACTGAAGCTTTCTTT.